These 28 T cell receptor beta chains came from one sample sequenced in a study of cytomegalovirus exposure and HLA in healthy donors. PCR involved 60 Vbeta and 13 Jbeta primers. Clones were sequenced by immunoSEQ multiplex PCR, and TCRdb holds only the in-frame ones, with some missing. The data contain 53,000 or so clones, about four fifths of them seen just once; the ten biggest clones take up 6% to 7%. What was sequenced was PBMCs. The receptors shown here come from a man aged 25 to 40 in good health and CMV-seropositive.

The rearrangement joins TRBV6-5 to TRBJ2-5, with no clear D. The end of the DNA aligns better with TRBJ2-7, so the J call may be wrong. The CDR3 spans 15 residues. Germline loops: CDR1 MNHEY, CDR2 SVGAGI. The CDR3 sequence is CASSYSLSLPYEQYF. In DNA form, the CDR3 reads TGTGCCAGCAGTTACTCCTTATCACTTCCCTACGAGCAGTACTTC.

V usage is TRBV6-1 and J usage is TRBJ2-5; tentatively, D is TRBD1 (6 bases). The J call may be faulty, since TRBJ2-7 better matches the DNA end. There are 13 residues in the CDR3. CDR1 MNHNS and CDR2 SASEGT come from the germline V gene. The DNA of the CDR3 is TGTGCCAGCAGCCGGGACATGCTTTACGAGCAGTACTTC. Amino acid sequence: CASSRDMLYEQYF.

V and J are TRBV30 and TRBJ1-4; no definite D call. Trimming removed 0 bases from V and 12 bases from J, with 14 bases in between. This CDR3 contains 13 residues. Looked up from germline, CDR1 is GTSNPN and CDR2 is SVGIG (reference sequence). The CDR3 region is CAWSVDLGIQLFF. DNA for the CDR3: TGTGCCTGGAGTGTTGATCTCGGTATCCAACTGTTTTTT.

The genes are TRBV27 and TRBJ1-5, with D possibly being TRBD1 (5 bases). The CDR3 spans 13 residues. Germline-derived CDR1 and CDR2 are MNHEY and SMNVEV (reference sequence). V gave up 8 bases and J gave up 0 bases, with 8 bases separating them. CDR3 coding DNA: TGTGCCAGCGGGGGGATTAGCAATCAGCCCCAGCATTTT. Its translation is CASGGISNQPQHF.

V is TRBV7-8 and J is TRBJ2-5; TRBD1 aligns across 7 bases. CDR3 length equals 15 residues. J was trimmed by 3 bases and V by 0 bases; bases with no gene match: 4. Per germline, CDR1 SGHVS and CDR2 FQNEAQ. CDR3 nucleotide sequence: TGTGCCAGCAGCTTAGCGGGGGACAGAAAAGAGACCCAGTACTTC. This encodes CASSLAGDRKETQYF.

The chain carries TRBV28 and TRBJ1-3; D is unclear. V dropped 5 bases and J dropped 4 bases, with 6 bases sitting between them. This CDR3 comprises 12 residues. Looked up from germline, CDR1 is MDHEN and CDR2 is SYDVKM. CDR3 region: CASSLVGNTIYF. The DNA for the CDR3 is TGTGCCAGCAGTCTCGTCGGAAACACCATATATTTT.

The J gene is TRBJ1-2, the V gene TRBV5-6, with a tentative D call TRBD1 (6 bases). V was trimmed by 3 bases and J by 6 bases, leaving 18 bases between them. CDR1 is SGHDT and CDR2 is YYEEEE in the germline V gene. There are 15 residues in the CDR3. In nucleotides, the CDR3 is TGTGCCAGCAGCTACCTGACAGGAAAGGTGGATGGCTACACCTTC. This codes for CASSYLTGKVDGYTF.

In its sample, this clone was seen a few times. CDR3 sequence reads: CASSLGPGQSNSPLHF. The CDR3 DNA reads TGTGCCAGCAGCTTGGGTCCGGGACAAAGTAATTCACCCCTCCACTTT. The rearrangement joins TRBV5-6 to TRBJ1-6, with D maybe TRBD1 (6 bases). The CDR3 is 16 amino acids. Germline CDR1 is SGHDT and CDR2 is YYEEEE. V shed 0 bases and J shed 6 bases, with 13 bases lying between them.

This clone was detected once. The chain carries TRBV28 and TRBJ1-2, with D perhaps TRBD1 (6 bases). Trimming removed 6 bases from V and 0 bases from J, with 17 bases in between. Germline V gene sequence: CDR1 MDHEN, CDR2 SYDVKM. The CDR3 has 16 residues. This CDR3 is CASRVPEGVANYGYTF. The DNA of the CDR3 is TGTGCCAGCAGGGTGCCCGAGGGGGTCGCTAACTATGGCTACACCTTC.

This chain links TRBV11-2 with TRBJ1-6, with 10 bases aligning to TRBD1. The ends lost 3 bases at V and 9 bases at J; junction bases unmatched: 14. From germline, CDR1 is SGHAT and CDR2 FQNNGV. There are 18 residues in the CDR3. DNA of the CDR3: TGTGCCAGCAGCTTGACCCGGGACAGGGGAATAGTGGGTTCACCCCTCCACTTT. As protein: CASSLTRDRGIVGSPLHF.

This clone was counted only a few times. The chain links TRBV5-4 to TRBJ2-7; D is unresolved. The CDR3 length is 12 residues. V was trimmed by 4 bases and J by 1 base, leaving 6 bases between them. Germline V gives CDR1 SGHNT, CDR2 YYREEE (reference sequence). CDR3 residues: CASSTASYEQYF. The CDR3 DNA follows: TGTGCCAGCAGCACAGCATCCTACGAGCAGTACTTC.

The chain uses TRBV28 and TRBJ2-3, with no clear D. From germline, CDR1 is MDHEN and CDR2 SYDVKM. The CDR3 spans 12 residues. Deletions cut 1 base from V and 6 bases from J, with 5 bases between. CDR3 sequence: CASSLSSDTQYF. The CDR3, as DNA: TGTGCCAGCAGTTTATCGTCGGATACGCAGTATTTT.

The rearrangement joins TRBV13 to TRBJ2-5; 8 bases align to TRBD2. Germline V gene lookup returns CDR1 PRHDT and CDR2 FYEKMQ (reference sequence). Trimming took 4 bases from V and 7 from J; bases not matched to a gene: 20. The CDR3 runs to 18 residues. In nucleotides, the CDR3 is TGTGCCAGCAGCTCAAAGCGGGGGCCCGTGGCGGGGAAAGGGACCCAGTACTTC. This codes for CASSSKRGPVAGKGTQYF.

The gene calls are TRBV11-3 and TRBJ2-3; 9 bases are a match to TRBD2. V shed 4 bases, J shed 1 base, and the junction held 0 bases outside the gene matches. The CDR3 is 14 residues long. Germline CDR1 reads SGHNT; CDR2 reads YENEEA. CDR3 coding DNA: TGTGCCAGCAGCTGGACTAGCGGCACAGATACGCAGTATTTT. Amino acid sequence: CASSWTSGTDTQYF.

This clone has just a few counts. This chain uses TRBV19 with TRBJ1-2, with D possibly TRBD1 on 5 matching bases. Deletions cut 5 bases from V and 2 bases from J, with 12 bases between. This CDR3 has 14 residues. Germline CDR1 LNHDA, CDR2 SQIVND (reference sequence). CDR3 sequence: CASSVTVGNYGYTF. The CDR3 region has the DNA TGTGCCAGTAGTGTGACAGTTGGGAACTATGGCTACACCTTC.

As for this clone: This sample also contains other DNA sequences that code for the same CDR3. The chain combines TRBV7-2 with TRBJ1-2; unclear D gene. The CDR3 has 13 residues. The V end was cut by 1 base, the J end by 8 bases, with 11 bases between. Germline values: CDR1 SGHTA, CDR2 FQGNSA. The CDR3 loop is CASSLVSGSGYTF. The CDR3, as DNA: TGTGCCAGCAGCTTAGTCTCAGGTTCCGGCTACACCTTC.

This chain joins TRBV7-3 and TRBJ1-1, with D hard to call. The CDR3 sequence is 13 residues long. V was shortened by 5 bases and J by 1 base, with 8 bases between the two germline ends. Germline V gene sequence: CDR1 SGHTA, CDR2 FQGTGA. CDR3 in amino acids: CASSAARNTEAFF. DNA of the CDR3: TGTGCCAGCAGCGCGGCAAGGAACACTGAAGCTTTCTTT.

This sequence joins TRBV18 and TRBJ1-2; 9 bases are shared with TRBD1. V was clipped by 3 bases and J by 0 bases; unmatched bases: 2. The CDR3 is 15 residues long. CDR1 and CDR2 from the germline V gene are KGHSH and LQKENI. The CDR3 DNA sequence: TGTGCCAGCTCACCTCGACAGGGGGCTAACTATGGCTACACCTTC. Translation gives CASSPRQGANYGYTF.

This chain joins TRBV6-6 and TRBJ2-3; the match to TRBD1 covers 9 bases. The CDR3 spans 15 residues. V was pared by 5 bases and J by 5 bases, with 8 bases of the junction left unmatched. Germline-derived CDR1 and CDR2 are MNHNY and SVGAGI (reference sequence). CDR3 loop: CASSTLGTGRDTQYF. CDR3 coding DNA: TGTGCCAGCAGTACCTTGGGGACAGGGAGAGATACGCAGTATTTT.

Only one count was recorded for this clone. V and J are TRBV9 and TRBJ1-2, with D perhaps TRBD1 (6 bases). Germline CDR1 and CDR2: SGDLS and YYNGEE. The length of the CDR3 is 15 residues. The V end lost 3 bases, the J end lost 2 bases, and 14 bases lay between the germline ends. The CDR3 region has the DNA TGTGCCAGCAGCGCAGGAGGACAGCCGAACTATGGCTACACCTTC. Its translation is CASSAGGQPNYGYTF.

This sequence joins TRBV27 and TRBJ1-4; 12 positions agree with TRBD1. The CDR3 is made up of 17 amino acids. The germline V gene has CDR1 MNHEY and CDR2 SMNVEV (reference sequence). J lost 7 bases, V lost 5 bases, and 11 bases had no gene match. The CDR3 is CASSTYRDRGRSEKLFF. The CDR3 DNA sequence: TGTGCCAGCAGTACCTACCGGGACAGGGGGCGAAGTGAAAAACTGTTTTTT.

This clone appeared a single time. The chain couples TRBV18 to TRBJ1-4, with TRBD1 matching 8 bases. The CDR3 contains 14 residues. Germline CDR1 KGHSH, CDR2 LQKENI. Trimming removed 3 bases from V and 8 bases from J; junction bases left unmatched: 5. The CDR3 here is CASSPRRQGEKLFF. The CDR3 DNA sequence: TGTGCCAGCTCACCGCGTAGACAGGGGGAAAAACTGTTTTTT.

CDR3 loop: CASSPPGLASQETQYF. Here the CDR3 DNA reads TGTGCCAGCAGTCCTCCGGGACTAGCTTCTCAAGAGACCCAGTACTTC. This chain links TRBV7-9 with TRBJ2-5, with 9 bases lining up with TRBD2. The CDR3 extends over 16 amino acids. The ends lost 6 bases at V and 2 bases at J; junction bases unmatched: 10. CDR1 is SEHNR, CDR2 FQNEAQ, per germline (reference sequence).

The genes are TRBV7-2 and TRBJ1-6; no definite D call. Germline CDR1 reads SGHTA; CDR2 reads FQGNSA. The CDR3 extends over 16 amino acids. V lost 4 bases, J lost 2 bases, and 12 bases lay in between. CDR3 residues: CASSYSRHTYNSPLHF. The CDR3 region has the DNA TGTGCCAGCAGCTATTCCCGACATACCTATAATTCACCCCTCCACTTT. Supplemented by reference TRBV7-2 and TRBJ1-6, the full variable domain reads GAGVSQSPSNKVTEKGKDVELRCDPISGHTALYWYRQSLGQGLEFLIYFQGNSAPDKSGLPSDRFSAERTGGSVSTLTIQRTQQEDSAVYLCASSYSRHTYNSPLHFGNGTRLTVT.

The rearrangement joins TRBV5-4 to TRBJ1-5, with TRBD1 as a possible D gene (5 bases). This CDR3 spans 15 amino acids. Trimming cost V 4 bases and J 4 bases, with 15 bases left between them. Looked up from germline, CDR1 is SGHNT and CDR2 is YYREEE (reference sequence). The chain's CDR3 is CASSLTPRDNQPQHF. Here the CDR3 DNA reads TGTGCCAGCAGCCTGACCCCCAGGGATAATCAGCCCCAGCATTTT.

The chain combines TRBV19 with TRBJ2-7, with D tentatively TRBD1 (6 bases). The length of the CDR3 is 14 residues. The V end was cut by 6 bases, the J end by 0 bases, with 12 bases between. The germline V gene has CDR1 LNHDA and CDR2 SQIVND (reference sequence). For the CDR3, the DNA is TGTGCCAGTAGACGACAGGTGAGCTCCTACGAGCAGTACTTC. Translated: CASRRQVSSYEQYF.

V usage is TRBV19 and J usage is TRBJ2-3; no firm D call. From germline, CDR1 is LNHDA and CDR2 SQIVND (reference sequence). The V and J ends lost 7 bases and 4 bases respectively, with 9 bases between them. The CDR3 has 12 amino acids. In DNA, the CDR3 is TGTGCCAGTACGTCCAGCGCAGATACGCAGTATTTT. It specifies CASTSSADTQYF.

V usage is TRBV4-1 and J usage is TRBJ2-1; D not resolved. Looked up from germline, CDR1 is MGHRA and CDR2 is YSYEKL. This CDR3 has 15 amino acids. V was shortened by 2 bases and J by 0 bases, with 8 bases between the two germline ends. CDR3 DNA: TGCGCCAGCAGCCAAAACTTCAACTCCTACAATGAGCAGTTCTTC. Translated: CASSQNFNSYNEQFF.